Listed below are T cell receptor beta chains from one sample, sequenced in a study of blood T cells in healthy people across ages. TCRdb re-derived calls from the 5' RACE reads in MiXCR, one entry per CDR3 protein. The sample carries some 1.8 million distinct CDR3 sequences, about two fifths recorded once. Sequencing input: blood. All receptors derive from a human donor in good health. Both conserved end residues are part of each CDR3. Each record gives: V gene, D gene, clone size, J gene, CDR3 protein, CDR3 DNA. D genes are given only for firm matches. Clone size, where shown, is once, few, many, or a class for clones that have expanded.

TRBV12-3/TRBV12-4	NA	NA	TRBJ2-3	CASSRTRGVTDTQYF	TGTGCCAGCAGTCGAACTAGAGGGGTCACAGATACGCAGTATTTT
TRBV29-1	TRBD1	NA	TRBJ2-1	CSVGPGQGAGEQFF	TGCAGCGTGGGACCGGGACAGGGGGCGGGTGAGCAGTTCTTC
TRBV5-5	TRBD2	NA	TRBJ2-5	CASSFGTRRETQYF	TGTGCCAGCAGCTTCGGGACTAGAAGAGAGACCCAGTACTTC
TRBV6-2/TRBV6-3	TRBD2	NA	TRBJ2-2	CASSHGTSTGELFF	TGTGCCAGCAGCCACGGGACTAGCACCGGGGAGCTGTTTTTT
TRBV30	NA	NA	TRBJ2-2	CAWRGGEVTGERFF	TGTGCCTGGAGAGGAGGGGAGGTGACCGGGGAGCGGTTTTTT
TRBV7-9	NA	NA	TRBJ1-4	CASSLGHNEKLFF	TGTGCCAGCAGCCTCGGACATAATGAAAAACTGTTTTTT
TRBV7-2	TRBD1	few	TRBJ2-6	CASSLAPPGGSGANVLTF	TGTGCCAGCAGCTTAGCGCCCCCAGGGGGTTCTGGGGCCAACGTCCTGACTTTC
TRBV28	NA	NA	TRBJ1-2	CASSLTAPYGYTF	TGTGCCAGCAGTCTTACGGCTCCATATGGCTACACCTTC
TRBV10-3	NA	NA	TRBJ2-3	CAISARSLQDTQYF	TGTGCCATCAGTGCCAGATCACTACAAGATACGCAGTATTTT
TRBV29-1	NA	few	TRBJ2-7	CSVSPGAGSYEQYF	TGCAGCGTGTCTCCGGGGGCAGGATCCTACGAGCAGTACTTC
TRBV12-3/TRBV12-4	NA	few	TRBJ2-2	CASSPRTGELFF	TGTGCCAGCAGCCCCCGCACCGGGGAGCTGTTTTTT
TRBV7-2	TRBD1	NA	TRBJ1-2	CASSIRGQANPNYGYTF	TGTGCCAGCAGCATAAGGGGACAGGCTAATCCTAACTATGGCTACACCTTC
TRBV20-1	TRBD2	NA	TRBJ2-7	CSAFSSGESYEQYF	TGCAGTGCCTTTTCGAGCGGGGAATCCTACGAGCAGTACTTC
TRBV10-3	TRBD1	once	TRBJ1-1	CATTGALSEAFF	TGTGCCACCACAGGGGCACTATCTGAAGCTTTCTTT
TRBV4-3	NA	NA	TRBJ1-5	CASSQFSGTNNQPQHF	TGCGCCAGCAGCCAATTCTCCGGGACCAACAATCAGCCCCAGCATTTT
TRBV7-2	NA	NA	TRBJ2-1	CASSLSRGGHEQFF	TGTGCCAGCAGCTTATCACGGGGCGGGCATGAGCAGTTCTTC
TRBV4-3	NA	few	TRBJ1-2	CASSHRINYGYTF	TGCGCCAGCAGCCATCGTATAAACTATGGCTACACCTTC
TRBV11-3	NA	NA	TRBJ2-2	CASSLGTNTGELFF	TGTGCCAGCAGCTTGGGGACGAACACCGGGGAGCTGTTTTTT
TRBV11-2	NA	NA	TRBJ1-2	CASSPWRTAGYTF	TGTGCCAGCAGCCCCTGGAGGACAGCAGGCTACACCTTC
TRBV2	NA	NA	TRBJ2-7	CAGSSYNEQYF	TGTGCCGGCAGTAGCTACAATGAGCAGTACTTC
TRBV6-5	NA	NA	TRBJ2-3	CASRRRGAGRDTQYF	TGTGCCAGCAGACGACGGGGGGCCGGTCGAGATACACAGTATTTT
TRBV20-1	NA	few	TRBJ1-2	CSAETIANYDYTF	TGCAGTGCCGAGACAATAGCTAACTATGACTACACCTTC
TRBV5-1	TRBD1	few	TRBJ1-2	CASSSGQGEDGYTF	TGCGCCAGCAGCTCTGGACAGGGGGAGGATGGCTACACCTTC
TRBV4-1	NA	few	TRBJ2-7	CASSDTAGSDEQYF	TGCGCCAGCAGCGATACCGCGGGGTCAGACGAGCAGTACTTC
TRBV5-4	TRBD1	few	TRBJ2-1	CASSLDRSTGFF	TGTGCCAGCAGTCTGGACAGGTCGACGGGGTTCTTC
TRBV25-1	TRBD1	NA	TRBJ2-2	CASSKTGETGELFF	TGTGCCAGCAGCAAGACAGGGGAAACCGGGGAGCTGTTTTTT
TRBV10-3	NA	few	TRBJ2-7	CAIRDSRSYEQYF	TGTGCCATCAGGGACAGCCGATCCTACGAGCAGTACTTC
TRBV10-3	NA	NA	TRBJ2-7	CAISEPEGQQYF	TGTGCCATCAGTGAGCCGGAGGGGCAGCAGTACTTC
TRBV20-1	NA	NA	TRBJ2-5	CSANSGPQETQYF	TGCAGTGCCAATTCAGGACCACAAGAGACCCAGTACTTC
TRBV12-3/TRBV12-4	NA	NA	TRBJ1-5	CASRTQGRGNQPQHF	TGTGCCAGCAGAACACAGGGTCGGGGCAATCAGCCCCAGCATTTT
TRBV12-3/TRBV12-4	TRBD1	many	TRBJ2-7	CASSFSRGTGYTDEQYF	TGTGCCAGCAGTTTCTCTAGGGGGACAGGGTATACCGACGAGCAGTACTTC
TRBV6-1	NA	NA	TRBJ1-5	CASSELGGGNQPQHF	TGTGCCAGCAGTGAATTGGGGGGGGGTAATCAGCCCCAGCATTTT
TRBV4-3	NA	NA	TRBJ1-1	CVSSQDKTNTEAFF	TGCGTCAGCAGCCAAGACAAAACGAACACTGAAGCTTTCTTT
TRBV5-6	NA	NA	TRBJ2-3	CASSLGLGPDTQYF	TGTGCCAGCAGCTTAGGACTGGGGCCAGATACGCAGTATTTT
TRBV6-6	TRBD2	few	TRBJ2-7	CASSAGTSGGNPYEQYF	TGTGCCAGCAGCGCCGGGACTAGCGGGGGGAACCCCTACGAGCAGTACTTC
TRBV6-6	NA	NA	TRBJ2-2	CASNGIAAGELFF	TGTGCCAGCAACGGTATAGCCGCCGGGGAGCTGTTTTTT
TRBV29-1	TRBD2	many	TRBJ2-1	CSVEGLLGTSGGWSNEQFF	TGCAGCGTTGAAGGGTTGTTGGGGACTAGCGGGGGTTGGAGCAATGAGCAGTTCTTC
TRBV20-1	NA	NA	TRBJ2-1	CSALTPTTYNEQFF	TGCAGTGCTTTGACACCGACCACCTACAATGAGCAGTTCTTC
TRBV7-9	TRBD1	NA	TRBJ2-5	CASSSDRTRRTQYF	TGTGCCAGCAGCTCGGACAGGACCCGACGAACCCAGTACTTC